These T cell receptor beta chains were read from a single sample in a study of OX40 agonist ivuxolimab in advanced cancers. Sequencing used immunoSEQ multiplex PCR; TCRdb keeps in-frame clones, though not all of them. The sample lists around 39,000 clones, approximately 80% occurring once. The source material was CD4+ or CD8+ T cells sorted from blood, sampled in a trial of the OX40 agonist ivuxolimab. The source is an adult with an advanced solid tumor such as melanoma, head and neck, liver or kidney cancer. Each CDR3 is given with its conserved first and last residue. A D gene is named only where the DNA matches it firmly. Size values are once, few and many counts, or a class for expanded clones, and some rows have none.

DNA: TGCGCCAGCAGGCCGACGGGGGGGCCCCGTCCAGATACGCAGTATTTT
CDR3: CASRPTGGPRPDTQYF
length: 16
size: NA
V: TRBV5-1
J: TRBJ2-3
D: TRBD2

DNA: TGTGCCAGCAGCGTGCGCCTGGGGGGGCGAACTGAAGCTTTCTTT
CDR3: CASSVRLGGRTEAFF
length: 15
size: NA
V: TRBV13
J: TRBJ1-1
D: NA

DNA: TGTGCCAGCAGCTTATTTGGTAGCGGGGGTCAAGAGACCCAGTACTTC
CDR3: CASSLFGSGGQETQYF
length: 16
size: NA
V: TRBV7-9
J: TRBJ2-5
D: TRBD2

DNA: TGTGCCAGCTCACTGGATGCTAATGAAAAACTGTTTTTT
CDR3: CASSLDANEKLFF
length: 13
size: NA
V: TRBV18
J: TRBJ1-4
D: NA

DNA: TGTGCCAGCAGCTGGAAGCCTCTGGGCTATACGCAGTATTTT
CDR3: CASSWKPLGYTQYF
length: 14
size: once
V: TRBV7-8
J: TRBJ2-3
D: NA

DNA: TGTGCCAGCAGCCGAGACTACGAGCAGTACTTC
CDR3: CASSRDYEQYF
length: 11
size: NA
V: TRBV7-9
J: TRBJ2-7
D: NA

DNA: TGTGCCAGCAGCCAAGATGGACAGACCCGTCTTTTTAACTATGGCTACACCTTC
CDR3: CASSQDGQTRLFNYGYTF
length: 18
size: NA
V: TRBV4-2
J: TRBJ1-2
D: NA

DNA: TGCGCCAGCAGCCCCGATGGGCAGGATGAAAAACTGTTTTTT
CDR3: CASSPDGQDEKLFF
length: 14
size: NA
V: TRBV5-1
J: TRBJ1-4
D: NA

DNA: TGTGCCAGCAGCCCACCCGGGACAGGGGGCCCCCGCTCTATGGGCTACACCTTC
CDR3: CASSPPGTGGPRSMGYTF
length: 18
size: NA
V: TRBV21-1
J: TRBJ1-2
D: NA

DNA: TGTGCCAGCTCACCAGGGGACAGGGTGCACGAGCAGTACTTC
CDR3: CASSPGDRVHEQYF
length: 14
size: NA
V: TRBV18
J: TRBJ2-7
D: TRBD1

DNA: TGCAGTGGGTGGGGGGACGCTGAAGCTTTCTTT
CDR3: CSGWGDAEAFF
length: 11
size: NA
V: TRBV20-1
J: TRBJ1-1
D: NA

DNA: TGCGCCAGCAGCTTGTGGGGAGGGGAAAACACTGAAGCTTTCTTT
CDR3: CASSLWGGENTEAFF
length: 15
size: NA
V: TRBV5-1
J: TRBJ1-1
D: NA

DNA: TGTGCCAGCAGCCCGAGACAGGTCGACACTGAAGCTTTCTTT
CDR3: CASSPRQVDTEAFF
length: 14
size: NA
V: TRBV5-4
J: TRBJ1-1
D: NA

DNA: TGCGCCAGCAGCCAAGGGGACAGTTCAACCTACTATGGCTACACCTTC
CDR3: CASSQGDSSTYYGYTF
length: 16
size: NA
V: TRBV4-3
J: TRBJ1-2
D: TRBD1

DNA: TGTGCCAGCAGCGTCACAGGGGACAGACTGGGAAACACCATATATTTT
CDR3: CASSVTGDRLGNTIYF
length: 16
size: NA
V: TRBV9
J: TRBJ1-3
D: TRBD1

DNA: TGTGCCAGCAGCTTGGAGACTAGCGGGGGGGTTTACGAGCAGTACTTC
CDR3: CASSLETSGGVYEQYF
length: 16
size: NA
V: TRBV5-5
J: TRBJ2-7
D: TRBD2

DNA: TGTGCCACCAGCAGAGGGATTGGCACTAATGAAAAACTGTTTTTT
CDR3: CATSRGIGTNEKLFF
length: 15
size: NA
V: TRBV15
J: TRBJ1-4
D: NA

DNA: TGCAGCGTAGGCCTAAAACGACAGGTCGTGAGATCTGTAGATACGCAGTATTTT
CDR3: CSVGLKRQVVRSVDTQYF
length: 18
size: NA
V: TRBV29-1
J: TRBJ2-3
D: NA

DNA: TGTGCCAGCAGCAAAGCGAGAGGGTCGGGCGAGCAGTACTTC
CDR3: CASSKARGSGEQYF
length: 14
size: NA
V: TRBV5-4
J: TRBJ2-7
D: NA

DNA: TGCAGCGTTGTGACAGGTGGGGCCAACGTCCTGACTTTC
CDR3: CSVVTGGANVLTF
length: 13
size: NA
V: TRBV29-1
J: TRBJ2-6
D: NA

DNA: TGTGCCAGCACACCGGAGTCTAGCACAGATACGCAGTATTTT
CDR3: CASTPESSTDTQYF
length: 14
size: once
V: TRBV5-4
J: TRBJ2-3
D: NA

DNA: TGTGCCAGCAGAACATGGGACAGCTTCTATGGCTACACCTTC
CDR3: CASRTWDSFYGYTF
length: 14
size: NA
V: TRBV6-5
J: TRBJ1-2
D: TRBD1

DNA: TGTGCCAGCAGCAAGAACACTGAAGCTTTCTTT
CDR3: CASSKNTEAFF
length: 11
size: once
V: TRBV6-5
J: TRBJ1-1
D: NA

DNA: TGTGCCAGCAGCGTAGGTGTACGAGGGGGGGCCTACAATGAGCAGTTCTTC
CDR3: CASSVGVRGGAYNEQFF
length: 17
size: NA
V: TRBV9
J: TRBJ2-1
D: NA

DNA: TGTGCCAGCACCCGCGGAGCAGGGTGGAATTCACCCCTCCACTTT
CDR3: CASTRGAGWNSPLHF
length: 15
size: NA
V: TRBV6-5
J: TRBJ1-6
D: NA

DNA: TGTGCCAGCAGTTACGGCAGGGTCAATCAGCCCCAGCATTTT
CDR3: CASSYGRVNQPQHF
length: 14
size: NA
V: TRBV6-5
J: TRBJ1-5
D: NA

DNA: TGCGCCAGCAGCCCTAAGGACAGGGGAGAGACCCAGTACTTC
CDR3: CASSPKDRGETQYF
length: 14
size: NA
V: TRBV5-1
J: TRBJ2-5
D: TRBD1

DNA: TGTGCCAGCAGCTTAGTCTTAGGGGGCTGGGGAGCTTTCTTT
CDR3: CASSLVLGGWGAFF
length: 14
size: NA
V: TRBV11-3
J: TRBJ1-1
D: TRBD1

DNA: TGCGCCAGCAGCCAAGAGGGGACAGGGATAACTCAGCCCCAGCATTTT
CDR3: CASSQEGTGITQPQHF
length: 16
size: NA
V: TRBV4-1
J: TRBJ1-5
D: TRBD1